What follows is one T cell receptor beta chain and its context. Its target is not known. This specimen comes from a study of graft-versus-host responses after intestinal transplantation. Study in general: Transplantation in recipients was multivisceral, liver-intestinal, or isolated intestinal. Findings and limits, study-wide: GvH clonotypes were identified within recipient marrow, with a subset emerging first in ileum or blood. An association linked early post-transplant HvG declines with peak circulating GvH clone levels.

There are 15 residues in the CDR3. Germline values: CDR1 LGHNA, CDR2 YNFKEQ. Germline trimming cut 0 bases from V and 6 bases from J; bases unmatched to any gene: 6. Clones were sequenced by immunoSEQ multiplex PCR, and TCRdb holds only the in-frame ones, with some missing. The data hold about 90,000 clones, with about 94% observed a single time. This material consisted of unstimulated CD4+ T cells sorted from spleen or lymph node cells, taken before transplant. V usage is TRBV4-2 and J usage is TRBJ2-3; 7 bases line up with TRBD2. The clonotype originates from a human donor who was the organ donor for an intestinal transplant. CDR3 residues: CASSQERTSADTQYF. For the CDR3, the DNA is TGTGCCAGCAGCCAAGAGAGAACTAGCGCGGATACGCAGTATTTT.